This T cell receptor (beta chain) was identified during a study of spatial heterogeneity in lung cancer. Study-level points and caveats: Expanded alpha and beta TCR counts within tumors tracked tumor mutation counts.

TCR cDNA molecules each had a unique molecular identifier. TCRdb re-derived calls from the 5' RACE reads in MiXCR, one entry per CDR3 protein. This repertoire shows 6,500 to 10,000 distinct CDR3 sequences, around 7% found once; its top ten account for 7% to 9.5%. Time point denoted: sample taken at primary tumor resection. Sequencing covered unsorted whole RNA taken from tumor, nontumor lung or frozen PBMC. The V gene lost 6 bases and the J gene lost 1 base, with 12 bases spanning the gap. This CDR3 contains 15 residues. Germline assignment: CDR1 MNHNY and CDR2 SVGAGI (reference sequence). To note about this clonotype: No antigen is known for it.

This sequence joins TRBV6-6 and TRBJ1-4, with D perhaps TRBD1 (6 bases). The sample consisted of lung tumor tissue, taken at surgery. This clonotype originated in a male donor with early-stage non-small cell lung cancer. The CDR3 nucleotides are TGTGCCAGCAGCACCACCAGGGGAACTAATGAAAAACTGTTTTTT. Amino acid sequence: CASSTTRGTNEKLFF.